The 20 T cell receptor beta chains reported below all come from one sample, sequenced in a study of CD8+CD57+ T cells in acquired aplastic anemia. In patients chosen for sequencing, flow cytometry had shown CD8+CD57+ cell expansion. For CDR3 and TCR beta VDJ profiling, genomic DNA was the template used. TCRdb re-called the reads through MiXCR, storing one row per CDR3 protein. The data show 150,000 to 200,000 distinct CDR3 sequences, about half seen once. Sequenced sample: sorted CD4+, CD8+, or CD8+CD57+ T cells (not recorded which) from PBMCs. The receptor set was obtained from a human donor with aplastic anemia.

This clonotype was seen many times. The chain recombines TRBV7-6 with TRBJ2-1; weak D call: TRBD1 (6 bases). In germline, CDR1 is SGHVS, CDR2 FNYEAQ. The CDR3 covers 15 residues. V dropped 3 bases and J dropped 1 base, with 10 bases sitting between them. CDR3 protein: CASSFQQGSYNEQFF. The DNA of the CDR3 is TGTGCCAGCAGCTTTCAACAGGGATCCTACAATGAGCAGTTCTTC. The complete variable domain, with remaining parts taken from reference TRBV7-6 and TRBJ2-1, reads GAGVSQSPRYKVTKRGQDVALRCDPISGHVSLYWYRQALGQGPEFLTYFNYEAQQDKSGLPNDRFSAERPEGSISTLTIQRTEQRDSAMYRCASSFQQGSYNEQFFGPGTRLTVL.

The chain joins TRBV7-2 to TRBJ2-5; D gene unclear. Trimming removed 2 bases from V and 4 bases from J, with 11 bases in between. CDR3 length: 14 amino acids. Germline loops: CDR1 SGHTA, CDR2 FQGNSA. CDR3 loop: CASSLTQRGETQYF. The CDR3 nucleotides are TGTGCCAGCAGCTTAACTCAACGCGGAGAGACCCAGTACTTC.

J is TRBJ1-1 and V is TRBV29-1, with unresolved D. V lost 7 bases and J 5 bases, leaving 8 bases between the germline ends. This CDR3 has 10 residues. The V gene's germline CDR1 is SQVTM and CDR2 ANQGSEA. The CDR3 nucleotides read TGCAGCGCCATAGTAACTGAAGCTTTCTTT. Translating it yields CSAIVTEAFF.

The J gene is TRBJ1-6, the V gene TRBV25-1; the D gene is possibly TRBD1 (5 bases). The length of the CDR3 is 14 residues. CDR1 and CDR2 from the germline V gene are MGHDK and SYGVNS. The V and J ends lost 6 bases and 8 bases respectively, with 14 bases between them. The CDR3 loop is CASSSGFWDSPLHF. The CDR3 DNA is TGTGCCAGCAGCTCAGGGTTTTGGGATTCACCCCTCCACTTT.

The chain combines TRBV29-1 with TRBJ1-6; D unresolved. V was trimmed by 4 bases and J by 7 bases, leaving 11 bases between them. The CDR3 totals 13 residues. Germline CDR1 SQVTM, CDR2 ANQGSEA. CDR3 nucleotides: TGCAGCGTTGGTTTCGCCAGCAATTCACCCCTCCACTTT. This codes for CSVGFASNSPLHF.

This clonotype was recorded many times. This sequence joins TRBV6-1 and TRBJ2-5; 9 nucleotides line up with TRBD1. The CDR3 totals 14 residues. In germline, CDR1 is MNHNS, CDR2 SASEGT. Trimming cost V 7 bases and J 5 bases; bases outside gene matches: 8. The CDR3 is CASTRGTGHETQYF. The CDR3, as DNA: TGTGCCAGCACCCGCGGGACAGGGCACGAGACCCAGTACTTC.

Comments on this clonotype: A read error is possible here, since a much larger clone lies one base away. The genes are TRBV28 and TRBJ2-7, with 9 bases aligning to TRBD1. The V segment lost 8 bases and the J segment 4 bases; nucleotides outside the gene matches: 12. This CDR3 has 15 residues. The germline V gene encodes CDR1 MDHEN and CDR2 SYDVKM. The CDR3 spells CASGSPGTGNYEQYF. The CDR3 DNA follows: TGTGCCAGCGGTTCGCCGGGGACAGGGAATTACGAGCAGTACTTC.

V usage is TRBV29-1 and J usage is TRBJ1-2; 8 nucleotides align to TRBD1. CDR1 is SQVTM and CDR2 is ANQGSEA in the germline V gene. The CDR3 has 14 amino acids. V was pared by 3 bases and J by 2 bases, with 5 bases of the junction left unmatched. The CDR3 reads CSVERNRGNYGYTF. CDR3 nucleotides: TGCAGCGTTGAGAGGAACAGGGGGAACTATGGCTACACCTTC.

This clonotype was recorded at least ten times. This chain joins TRBV19 and TRBJ1-1, with 7 bases aligning to TRBD1. The CDR3 has 12 residues. J lost 1 base, V lost 8 bases, and 1 base had no gene match. The germline gives CDR1 LNHDA, CDR2 SQIVND (reference sequence). The CDR3 DNA reads TGTGCCAGTGGGACAGCGAACACTGAAGCTTTCTTT. It yields the protein CASGTANTEAFF.

The chain links TRBV2 to TRBJ1-4; D unclear. CDR3 size: 13 residues. The V gene lost 6 bases and the J gene lost 0 bases, with 5 bases spanning the gap. Germline CDR1 is SNHLY and CDR2 is FYNNEI. The CDR3 loop is CASRSSTNEKLFF. The CDR3 coding sequence is TGTGCCAGCAGAAGCTCAACTAATGAAAAACTGTTTTTT.

The CDR3 DNA is TGTGCCAGTTTAGCGGGAGGGATCTACAATGAGCAGTTCTTC. Translated: CASLAGGIYNEQFF. J is TRBJ2-1 and V is TRBV28, with 11 nucleotides matching TRBD2. The CDR3 is 14 amino acids. With 9 bases clipped from V and 3 bases from J, the junction kept 4 bases outside the gene matches. CDR1 and CDR2 (germline): MDHEN, SYDVKM.

As concerns this clonotype: The junction and the germline gene differ at one end; a read error may be behind it. The chain recombines TRBV20-1 with TRBJ2-5; D possibly corresponds to TRBD2 (6 bases). The CDR3 is 17 amino acids. Per the germline V gene, CDR1 is DFQATT and CDR2 is SNEGSKA (reference sequence). The CDR3 DNA sequence: TGCAGTGCTAGAGCCTTGGCGGAGGGCTCTATCCAAGAGGCCCAGTACTTC. It translates to CSARALAEGSIQEAQYF.

Only a few counts were recorded for this clonotype. A much larger clone differs from this one at a single base, so this may be a read error. J is TRBJ1-1 and V is TRBV4-1; D remains ambiguous. The V gene lost 8 bases and the J gene lost 6 bases, with 4 bases spanning the gap. The germline CDR1 and CDR2 sequences are MGHRA and YSYEKL. This CDR3 has 9 residues. This CDR3 is CASGPEAFF. Here the CDR3 DNA reads TGCGCCAGCGGCCCTGAAGCTTTCTTT.

This clonotype was picked up a small number of times. The chain has TRBV12-3 or TRBV12-4 and TRBJ2-1; TRBD2 matches at 13 bases. CDR3 length: 19 amino acids. V was pared by 5 bases and J by 8 bases, with 18 bases of the junction left unmatched. The CDR3 loop is CASSTSPGVGLAGEYEQFF. The DNA for the CDR3 is TGTGCCAGCAGTACTTCCCCCGGGGTAGGACTAGCGGGAGAGTATGAGCAGTTCTTC.

To note about this clonotype: This may be a read error: a much more frequent sequence differs by one nucleotide. The chain joins TRBV6-2 or TRBV6-3 to TRBJ1-1, with D possibly being TRBD1 (6 bases). The CDR3 is 14 amino acids. Germline CDR1 reads MNHEY; CDR2 reads SVGEGT. The CDR3 DNA is TGTGCCAGCAGTTACGCAGGGGATGGGACTGAAGCTTCCTTT. Amino acids: CASSYAGDGTEASF.

The chain has TRBV5-4 and TRBJ2-1, with D possibly matching TRBD1 (5 bases). Germline lookup yields CDR1 SGHNT and CDR2 YYREEE (reference sequence). Trimming stripped 1 base from V and 4 bases from J, with 12 bases between. This CDR3 comprises 15 residues. CDR3 amino acids: CASSLTVDSYNEQFF. CDR3 sequence (DNA): TGTGCCAGCAGCTTGACCGTCGACAGTTACAATGAGCAGTTCTTC.

This clonotype was observed many times. This chain joins TRBV10-3 and TRBJ2-7; TRBD2 matches 13 bases. V lost 7 bases and J lost 7; bases outside the gene matches: 7. CDR3 size: 14 residues. In germline, CDR1 is ENHRY, CDR2 SYGVKD. This CDR3 is CAITTSGRAGEQYF. As DNA, the CDR3 is TGTGCCATCACCACTAGCGGGAGGGCGGGTGAGCAGTACTTC.

This clonotype was picked up a small number of times. V is TRBV5-1 and J is TRBJ2-2, with 15 bases matching TRBD2. Germline V CDR1 and CDR2: SGHRS, YFSETQ. The CDR3 is made up of 19 amino acids. V shed 4 bases, J shed 6 bases, and the junction held 13 bases outside the gene matches. The CDR3 is CASSDPSGTSGRLAGELFF. CDR3 DNA sequence: TGCGCCAGCAGCGACCCCTCCGGGACTAGCGGGAGGCTCGCCGGGGAGCTGTTTTTT. Drawing the rest from reference TRBV5-1 and TRBJ2-2, the complete variable domain is KAGVTQTPRYLIKTRGQQVTLSCSPISGHRSVSWYQQTPGQGLQFLFEYFSETQRNKGNFPGRFSGRQFSNSRSEMNVSTLELGDSALYLCASSDPSGTSGRLAGELFFGEGSRLTVL.

V gene TRBV2 combines with J gene TRBJ2-7, with D possibly called TRBD1 or TRBD2 (6 bases each). The V end lost 6 bases, the J end lost 5 bases, and 14 bases lay between the germline ends. CDR1 is SNHLY and CDR2 is FYNNEI in the germline V gene. CDR3 size: 13 residues. This CDR3 is CASRRGGQDEQYF. Here the CDR3 DNA reads TGTGCCAGCAGGAGAGGGGGGCAGGACGAGCAGTACTTC.

By share of the sample, this clonotype is medium-sized. V and J are TRBV19 and TRBJ2-5, with 10 bases lining up with TRBD1. This CDR3 has 14 amino acids. Germline V gene sequence: CDR1 LNHDA, CDR2 SQIVND (reference sequence). V shed 6 bases, J shed 5 bases, and the junction held 6 bases outside the gene matches. Here the CDR3 DNA reads TGTGCCAGTAGACAGACAGGGGGCCGTGAGACCCAGTACTTC. Translating it yields CASRQTGGRETQYF.